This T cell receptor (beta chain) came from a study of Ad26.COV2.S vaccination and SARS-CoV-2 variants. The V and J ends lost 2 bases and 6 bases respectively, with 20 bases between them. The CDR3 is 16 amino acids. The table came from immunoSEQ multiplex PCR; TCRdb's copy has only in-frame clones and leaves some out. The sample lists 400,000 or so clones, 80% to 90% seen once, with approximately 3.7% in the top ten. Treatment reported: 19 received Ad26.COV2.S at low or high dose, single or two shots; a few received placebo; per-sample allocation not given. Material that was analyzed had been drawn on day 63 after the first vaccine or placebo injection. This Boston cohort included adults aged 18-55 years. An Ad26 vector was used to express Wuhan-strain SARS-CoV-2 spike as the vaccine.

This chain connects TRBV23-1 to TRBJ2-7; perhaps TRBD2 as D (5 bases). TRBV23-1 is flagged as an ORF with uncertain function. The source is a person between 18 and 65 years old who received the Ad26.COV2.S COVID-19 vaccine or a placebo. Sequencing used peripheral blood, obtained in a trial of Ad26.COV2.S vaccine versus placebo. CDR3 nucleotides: TGCGCCAGCAGTCAAGATCGGCTGCAGGACTGCTCCGAGCAGTACTTC. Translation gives CASSQDRLQDCSEQYF.